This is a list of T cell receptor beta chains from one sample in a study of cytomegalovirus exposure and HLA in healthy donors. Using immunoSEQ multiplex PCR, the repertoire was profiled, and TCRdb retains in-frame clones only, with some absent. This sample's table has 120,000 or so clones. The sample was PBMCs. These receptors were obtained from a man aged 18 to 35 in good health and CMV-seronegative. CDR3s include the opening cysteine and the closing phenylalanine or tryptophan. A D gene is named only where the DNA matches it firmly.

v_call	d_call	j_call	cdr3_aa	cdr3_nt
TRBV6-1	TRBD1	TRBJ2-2	CASTRQGDTGELFF	TGTGCCAGCACCCGACAGGGAGACACCGGGGAGCTGTTTTTT
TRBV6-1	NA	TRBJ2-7	CASRTWVGASDEQYF	TGTGCCAGCAGAACCTGGGTAGGGGCGTCTGACGAGCAGTACTTC
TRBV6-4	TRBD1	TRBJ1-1	CASSDSNRGTEAFF	TGTGCCAGCAGTGACTCCAACAGGGGGACTGAAGCTTTCTTT
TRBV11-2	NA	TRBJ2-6	CASAGGRNDPGANVLTF	TGTGCCAGCGCCGGGGGGCGGAATGATCCTGGGGCCAACGTCCTGACTTTC
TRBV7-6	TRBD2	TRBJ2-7	CASSLGSGAYYEQYF	TGTGCCAGCAGCTTAGGCAGCGGGGCTTACTACGAGCAGTACTTC
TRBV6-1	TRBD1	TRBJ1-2	CASSNRDRANYGYTF	TGTGCCAGCAGTAACCGGGACAGAGCTAACTATGGCTACACCTTC
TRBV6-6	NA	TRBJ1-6	CASSYSRVGDNSPLHF	TGTGCCAGCAGTTACTCCAGGGTCGGAGATAATTCACCCCTCCACTTT
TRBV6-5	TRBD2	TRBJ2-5	CASRGLAGGLETQYF	TGTGCCAGCAGGGGACTAGCGGGAGGTCTAGAGACCCAGTACTTC
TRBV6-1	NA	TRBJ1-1	CASSVNRQNTEAFF	TGTGCCAGCAGTGTCAACCGACAGAACACTGAAGCTTTCTTT
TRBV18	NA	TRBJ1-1	CASSVQGVNTEAFF	TGTGCCAGCTCAGTACAGGGAGTGAACACTGAAGCTTTCTTT
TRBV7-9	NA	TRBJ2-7	CASSWGTGEFNEQYF	TGTGCCAGCAGCTGGGGGACTGGGGAATTCAACGAGCAGTACTTC
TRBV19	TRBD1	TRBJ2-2	CASSIAGTVNTGELFF	TGTGCCAGTAGTATAGCCGGGACAGTGAATACCGGGGAGCTGTTTTTT
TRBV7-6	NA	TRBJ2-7	CASSSRTEKFEQYF	TGTGCCAGCAGCTCCAGGACAGAGAAATTCGAGCAGTACTTC
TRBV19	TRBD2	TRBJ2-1	CASSIRGGRYEQFF	TGTGCCAGTAGTATAAGAGGCGGGAGGTATGAGCAGTTCTTC
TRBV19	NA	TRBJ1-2	CASSMEGVYGYTF	TGTGCCAGTAGTATGGAAGGGGTTTATGGCTACACCTTC
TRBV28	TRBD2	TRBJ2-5	CASSLGGSPVTQYF	TGTGCCAGCAGTTTAGGCGGGAGCCCAGTGACCCAGTACTTC
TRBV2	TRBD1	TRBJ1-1	CASRGGQGLFADTEAFF	TGTGCCAGCAGAGGCGGACAGGGGCTTTTTGCGGACACTGAAGCTTTCTTT
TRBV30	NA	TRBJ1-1	CAWSVRGGTEAFF	TGTGCCTGGAGTGTACGGGGGGGGACTGAAGCTTTCTTT
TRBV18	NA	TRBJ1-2	CASSPSRGDGYTF	TGTGCCAGCTCACCTTCCAGGGGCGATGGCTACACCTTC
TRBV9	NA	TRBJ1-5	CASSVGPGGGGNQPQHF	TGTGCCAGCAGCGTAGGCCCGGGTGGAGGAGGCAATCAGCCCCAGCATTTT
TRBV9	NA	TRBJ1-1	CASSAPGGETTEAFF	TGTGCCAGCAGCGCACCGGGGGGGGAGACCACTGAAGCTTTCTTT
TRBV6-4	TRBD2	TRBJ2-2	CASSKAGDTGELFF	TGTGCCAGCAGCAAAGCGGGGGACACCGGGGAGCTGTTTTTT
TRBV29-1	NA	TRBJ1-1	CSADNPSRGFAEAFF	TGCAGCGCCGATAACCCCAGTCGGGGGTTCGCTGAAGCTTTCTTT
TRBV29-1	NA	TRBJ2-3	CSVPGLWEVKPTDRDTQYF	TGCAGCGTCCCGGGACTTTGGGAAGTTAAGCCCACAGATCGAGATACGCAGTATTTT
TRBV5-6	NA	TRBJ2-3	CASSPTVSTDTQYF	TGTGCCAGCAGCCCGACAGTCAGCACAGATACGCAGTATTTT
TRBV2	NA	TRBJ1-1	CASNAQHEAFF	TGTGCCAGCAATGCACAGCATGAAGCTTTCTTT
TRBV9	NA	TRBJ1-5	CASSVGGGTPENQPQHF	TGTGCCAGCAGCGTAGGGGGGGGGACCCCCGAAAATCAGCCCCAGCATTTT
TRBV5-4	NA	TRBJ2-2	CASSRPTGSTGELFF	TGTGCCAGCAGCCGACCGACAGGATCCACCGGGGAGCTGTTTTTT
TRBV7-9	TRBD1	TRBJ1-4	CASTRTGTHNEKLFF	TGTGCCAGCACCCGGACAGGGACTCACAATGAAAAACTGTTTTTT
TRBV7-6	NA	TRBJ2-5	CASSLGYPGWETQYF	TGTGCCAGCAGCTTAGGGTATCCCGGGTGGGAGACCCAGTACTTC
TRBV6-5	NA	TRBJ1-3	CASSELTGNTIYF	TGTGCCAGCAGTGAACTAACAGGGAACACCATATATTTT
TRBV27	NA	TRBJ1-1	CASSSDPGVATEAFF	TGTGCCAGCAGTTCGGACCCCGGGGTCGCGACTGAAGCTTTCTTT
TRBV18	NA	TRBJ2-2	CASSPPTAELFF	TGTGCCAGCTCACCACCGACAGCCGAGCTGTTTTTT
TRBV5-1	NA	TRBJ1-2	CASSLVAETNPHGYTF	TGCGCCAGCAGCTTGGTGGCCGAAACCAACCCCCATGGCTACACCTTC
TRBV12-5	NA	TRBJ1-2	CASASQGYYGYTF	TGTGCTAGTGCCTCACAGGGCTACTATGGCTACACCTTC
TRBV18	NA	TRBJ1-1	CASSPLQGREEAFF	TGTGCCAGCTCACCACTACAGGGTCGGGAAGAAGCTTTCTTT
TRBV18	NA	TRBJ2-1	CASSRASLEQFF	TGTGCCAGCTCACGGGCCAGCCTTGAGCAGTTCTTC
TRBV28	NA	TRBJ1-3	CASSLSGIDLYSGNTIYF	TGTGCCAGCAGTTTATCCGGGATAGATCTCTACTCTGGAAACACCATATATTTT
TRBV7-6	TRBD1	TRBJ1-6	CASSPGQGAYNSPLHF	TGTGCCAGCAGCCCCGGACAGGGCGCGTATAATTCACCCCTCCACTTT
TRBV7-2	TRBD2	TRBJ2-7	CASSLGRVSGLYEQYF	TGTGCCAGCAGCTTAGGGAGGGTTAGCGGGTTATACGAGCAGTACTTC
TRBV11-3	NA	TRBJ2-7	CASSHSYEQYF	TGTGCCAGCAGCCACTCCTACGAGCAGTACTTC
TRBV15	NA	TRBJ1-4	CATSRGPDEKLFF	TGTGCCACCAGCAGGGGGCCCGATGAAAAACTGTTTTTT
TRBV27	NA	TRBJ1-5	CARPWQGKNQPQHF	TGTGCCAGGCCGTGGCAGGGGAAAAATCAGCCCCAGCATTTT
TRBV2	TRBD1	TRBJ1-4	CASSRTGPNEKLFF	TGTGCCAGCAGCCGGACAGGGCCTAATGAAAAACTGTTTTTT
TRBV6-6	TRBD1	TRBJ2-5	CASSPGTGSKETQYF	TGTGCCAGCAGCCCCGGGACAGGGTCTAAAGAGACCCAGTACTTC
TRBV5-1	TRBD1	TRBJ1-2	CASSWGTGGAINYGYTF	TGCGCCAGCAGCTGGGGGACAGGGGGCGCCATTAACTATGGCTACACCTTC
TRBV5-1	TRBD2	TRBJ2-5	CASSLAGGGGSQETQYF	TGCGCCAGCAGCTTGGCCGGCGGGGGGGGGTCCCAAGAGACCCAGTACTTC
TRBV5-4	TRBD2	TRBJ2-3	CASSSPLAGKGAATQYF	TGTGCCAGCAGCTCCCCTCTAGCGGGGAAGGGGGCGGCTACGCAGTATTTT
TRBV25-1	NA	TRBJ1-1	CASRSSGGARKTEAFF	TGTGCCAGCAGATCTTCGGGGGGGGCGCGGAAGACTGAAGCTTTCTTT
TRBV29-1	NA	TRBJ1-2	CSVEAEQDNFGYGYTF	TGCAGCGTTGAAGCCGAGCAGGACAATTTTGGCTATGGCTACACCTTC
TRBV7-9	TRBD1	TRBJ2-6	CASSPGQWGSGANVLTF	TGTGCCAGCAGCCCGGGACAGTGGGGCTCTGGGGCCAACGTCCTGACTTTC
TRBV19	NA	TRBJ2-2	CASSIRAGISYTGELFF	TGTGCCAGTAGTATTCGGGCGGGAATAAGTTACACCGGGGAGCTGTTTTTT
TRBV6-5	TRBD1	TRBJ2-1	CASSGPGQGYNEQFF	TGTGCCAGCTCCGGACCGGGACAGGGTTACAATGAGCAGTTCTTC
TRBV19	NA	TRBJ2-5	CASSIDLEFETQYF	TGTGCCAGTAGTATAGATCTAGAGTTTGAGACCCAGTACTTC
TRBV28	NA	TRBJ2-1	CASSPDPGSGSYNEQFF	TGTGCCAGCAGCCCAGACCCCGGTAGCGGAAGCTACAATGAGCAGTTCTTC